Listed here are 11 T cell receptor beta chains from one sample, sequenced in a study of cytomegalovirus exposure and HLA in healthy donors. The PCR ran on 60 Vbeta and 13 Jbeta primers. The table came from immunoSEQ multiplex PCR; TCRdb's copy has only in-frame clones and leaves some out. This repertoire includes approximately 150,000 clones. Sequencing used PBMCs. The source is a woman between 18 and 30 years old in good health and CMV-seronegative.

V gene TRBV4-2 combines with J gene TRBJ2-2; 10 nucleotides agree with TRBD2. The V gene's germline CDR1 is LGHNA and CDR2 YNFKEQ. The junction had 4 bases not matched to a gene; V was cut back by 0 bases and J by 6 bases. The length of the CDR3 is 16 residues. The CDR3 coding sequence is TGTGCCAGCAGCCAAGATCTAGCGGGAGAGTCCGGGGAGCTGTTTTTT. It specifies CASSQDLAGESGELFF.

This chain uses TRBV5-5 with TRBJ1-1; TRBD1 matches at 9 bases. Trimming at V came to 2 bases and at J to 10 bases, leaving 12 bases not matched to a gene. The CDR3 is made up of 15 amino acids. Germline V CDR1 and CDR2: SGHKS, YYEKEE (reference sequence). The DNA of the CDR3 is TGTGCCAGCAGCTTTCAAACAGGGGGCGAATTCGGAGCTTTCTTT. The encoded protein is CASSFQTGGEFGAFF.

CDR3 sequence (DNA): TGTGCCAGCAGCTCGTATGGGACACCTAACTATGGCTACACCTTC. Protein: CASSSYGTPNYGYTF. The V call is TRBV27, the J call TRBJ1-2, with a weak D call TRBD1 (6 bases). Germline V CDR1 and CDR2: MNHEY, SMNVEV (reference sequence). The CDR3 length is 15 residues. V lost 6 bases and J lost 0, with 14 bases in between.

The chain carries TRBV7-2 and TRBJ2-7, with 7 bases identical to TRBD2. Trimming removed 6 bases from V and 7 bases from J; junction bases left unmatched: 9. Germline V gene data show CDR1 as SGHTA and CDR2 as FQGNSA. CDR3 length equals 13 residues. CDR3 coding DNA: TGTGCCAGCAGTTCAAGGAACGGGGGGGAGCAGTACGTC. It specifies CASSSRNGGEQYV.

The chain joins TRBV11-3 to TRBJ2-5, with a tentative D call TRBD2 (7 bases). This CDR3 region has 15 residues. Germline V gene lookup returns CDR1 SGHNT and CDR2 YENEEA. With 0 bases removed from V and 4 bases from J, the gap between germline ends came to 12 bases. CDR3 DNA sequence: TGTGCCAGCAGCTTAGATGGGGGAGGGGGAGAGACCCAGTACTTC. Translation gives CASSLDGGGGETQYF.

The genes are TRBV30 and TRBJ2-7, with D tentatively TRBD2 (6 bases). CDR3 size: 14 residues. Looked up from germline, CDR1 is GTSNPN and CDR2 is SVGIG (reference sequence). V was shortened by 2 bases and J by 3 bases, with 14 bases between the two germline ends. In DNA form, the CDR3 reads TGTGCCTGGAGTTCGGGGGAGGCCCGCTACGAGCAGTACGTC. As protein: CAWSSGEARYEQYV.

The chain is built from TRBV7-9 and TRBJ2-3; D might be TRBD2 (6 bases). Germline loops: CDR1 SEHNR, CDR2 FQNEAQ (reference sequence). V lost 10 bases to trimming and J lost 6 bases, with 14 bases between them. The CDR3 covers 12 residues. Written as DNA, the CDR3 is TGTGCCACCCCTAAAGGAGGGGATACGCAGTATTTT. Its translation: CATPKGGDTQYF.

The rearrangement joins TRBV4-3 to TRBJ2-5, with TRBD2 as a possible D gene (6 bases). V was clipped by 0 bases and J by 6 bases, with 11 bases between them. The CDR3 has 14 residues. Germline V CDR1 and CDR2: LGHNA, YSLEER. The CDR3 spells CASSQDPGGKTQYF. Written as DNA, the CDR3 is TGCGCCAGCAGCCAAGACCCTGGCGGGAAGACCCAGTACTTC.

The chain couples TRBV11-3 to TRBJ1-1, with 8 nucleotides matching TRBD1. V lost 3 bases to trimming and J lost 2 bases; unmatched junction nucleotides: 5. The length of the CDR3 is 15 residues. Germline CDR1 and CDR2: SGHNT and YENEEA. CDR3 nucleotide sequence: TGTGCCAGCAGCTTCGGACAGGGTACAAACACTGAAGCTTTCTTT. Its protein product is CASSFGQGTNTEAFF. The variable domain in full, completed from reference TRBV11-3 and TRBJ1-1, reads EAGVVQSPRYKIIEKKQPVAFWCNPISGHNTLYWYLQNLGQGPELLIRYENEEAVDDSQLPKDRFSAERLKGVDSTLKIQPAELGDSAVYLCASSFGQGTNTEAFFGQGTRLTVV.

This chain uses TRBV5-6 with TRBJ1-1; TRBD1 agrees at 8 bases. V lost 3 bases to trimming and J lost 4 bases; unmatched junction nucleotides: 14. Germline V gene sequence: CDR1 SGHDT, CDR2 YYEEEE. This CDR3 spans 17 amino acids. DNA for the CDR3: TGTGCCAGCAGCTCCGGGACAGGTATCTCTTTGTTCACTGAAGCTTTCTTT. Translation gives CASSSGTGISLFTEAFF. The whole variable domain, filled in from reference TRBV5-6 and TRBJ1-1, reads DAGVTQSPTHLIKTRGQQVTLRCSPKSGHDTVSWYQQALGQGPQFIFQYYEEEERQRGNFPDRFSGHQFPNYSSELNVNALLLGDSALYLCASSSGTGISLFTEAFFGQGTRLTVV.

The chain employs TRBV2 and TRBJ2-1; D might be TRBD2 (5 bases). CDR1 is SNHLY and CDR2 is FYNNEI in the germline V gene. V lost 2 bases to trimming and J lost 5 bases, with 16 bases between them. There are 16 residues in the CDR3. The CDR3 DNA follows: TGTGCCAGCAGTGAACTAGCATGGAGTGGAGACAATGAGCAGTTCTTC. It specifies CASSELAWSGDNEQFF.